The entry below describes one T cell receptor beta chain. What it binds is unknown. These data come from a study of cytomegalovirus exposure and HLA in healthy donors. General study findings and limits: Donor immune exposure was known only as CMV serostatus.

60 Vbeta and 13 Jbeta primers were used in PCR. Using immunoSEQ multiplex PCR, the repertoire was profiled, and TCRdb retains in-frame clones only, with some absent. Of some 110,000 clones listed, roughly 85% are singletons. Germline V lookup: CDR1 MNHNS, CDR2 SASEGT. This CDR3 spans 17 amino acids. The V end lost 2 bases, the J end lost 2 bases, and 17 bases lay between the germline ends. The specimen was PBMCs. This chain links TRBV6-1 with TRBJ2-3; D perhaps matches TRBD1 (6 bases). The clonotype originates from a man aged 55 to 70 in good health and CMV-seropositive. The CDR3 region is CASSERWTDTSTDTQYF. DNA for the CDR3: TGTGCCAGCAGTGAACGTTGGACAGACACATCCACAGATACGCAGTATTTT.